The 3 T cell receptor beta chains reported below all come from one sample, sequenced in a study of tumor-infiltrating lymphocytes in primary liver carcinoma. Without any cell sorting, roughly 20-32 mg of bulk tissue yielded co-extracted RNA and DNA. Making TCR beta cDNA involved roughly 500 ng total RNA and a constant-region primer. Libraries covering TCR beta were generated through three nested multiplex PCR rounds (using a slightly modified ARM-PCR). Primers for the first two PCR rounds were TRBV1-TRBV30 forward primers and a C-beta reverse primer (approximately 9 cycles per round). MiXCR, run by TCRdb on the multiplex PCR reads, gives a single entry per CDR3 protein. Of about 190,000 distinct CDR3 sequences in the sample, just under 85% are singletons; the top ten hold roughly 18%. Input material: tumor tissue from primary liver carcinoma. The source is a man in his forties with primary liver carcinoma and hepatitis B virus infection.

Ten or more counts support this clonotype. J is TRBJ1-6 and V is TRBV28; no clear D. This CDR3 is built from 15 residues. Trimming left V 1 base short and J 6 bases short, with 10 bases between. The germline gives CDR1 MDHEN, CDR2 SYDVKM. CDR3 bases: TGTGCCAGCAGTTTATATGGGTTAGGTAATTCACCCCTCCACTTT. Amino acids: CASSLYGLGNSPLHF.

The chain joins TRBV12-3 or TRBV12-4 to TRBJ2-7; possible D gene TRBD1, 7 bases. The ends were cut back, 8 bases at V and 13 bases at J, with 27 bases in the middle. The CDR3 length is 14 residues. The CDR3, as DNA: TGTGCCAGCGCCAAGGGGGGACAGTTCTACGGGCAATACTTC. Translation: CASAKGGQFYGQYF.

The chain has TRBV7-9 and TRBJ2-7, with D possibly TRBD1 on 5 matching bases. The CDR3 loop spans 14 amino acids. Trimming shortened V by 5 bases and J by 6 bases, and 17 bases separated the two germline ends. Per germline, CDR1 SEHNR and CDR2 FQNEAQ (reference sequence). As DNA, the CDR3 is TGTGCCAGCAGCACTACAGGCCCTCCATTCGAGCAGTACTTC. The encoded protein is CASSTTGPPFEQYF.